These 19 T cell receptor beta chains share one sample of origin, sequenced in a study of T cell repertoires in cytomegalovirus infection. No antigen is known for these receptors. TCRdb re-called the reads with MiXCR, one entry per CDR3 protein. The top ten clones hold 48% of a sample with a few hundred thousand distinct CDR3 sequences, about 39% of them seen once. The source material was cultured PBMCs, sampled from culture after CMV antigen stimulation. The origin of the receptors is a human donor in good health (CMV status not recorded). Some clones in this sample may be carry-over from other donors' samples.

V is TRBV3-1 and J is TRBJ2-5; maybe TRBD1 (6 bases). V lost 2 bases and J lost 2, with 15 bases in between. The CDR3 is 16 residues long. The germline gives CDR1 LGHDT, CDR2 YNNKEL (reference sequence). The chain's CDR3 is CASSQLNRVPQETQYF. The DNA of the CDR3 is TGTGCCAGCAGCCAACTCAACAGGGTTCCGCAAGAGACCCAGTACTTC.

This clonotype appeared many times. The V and J genes are TRBV7-8 and TRBJ2-5; D unresolved. V lost 5 bases to trimming and J lost 4 bases, with 11 bases between them. There are 13 residues in the CDR3. Germline V CDR1 and CDR2: SGHVS, FQNEAQ. The CDR3 region has the DNA TGTGCCAGCAGCCACGGGTTGCGAGAGACCCAGTACTTC. It is translated as CASSHGLRETQYF. The full variable domain, its missing parts supplied by reference TRBV7-8 and TRBJ2-5, is GAGVSQSPRYKVAKRGQDVALRCDPISGHVSLFWYQQALGQGPEFLTYFQNEAQLDKSGLPSDRFFAERPEGSVSTLKIQRTQQEDSAVYLCASSHGLRETQYFGPGTRLLVL.

This clonotype was picked up a small number of times. V gene TRBV7-9 combines with J gene TRBJ2-5; D perhaps matches TRBD2 (5 bases). V dropped 2 bases and J dropped 2 bases, with 9 bases sitting between them. Looked up from germline, CDR1 is SEHNR and CDR2 is FQNEAQ (reference sequence). The CDR3 is 14 residues long. The CDR3 region has the DNA TGTGCCAGCAGCTTATTCAGGACTCAAGAGACCCAGTACTTC. It encodes CASSLFRTQETQYF.

This clonotype was seen once. The chain has TRBV27 and TRBJ2-7, with 8 positions matching TRBD2. The CDR3 covers 14 residues. Germline CDR1 is MNHEY and CDR2 is SMNVEV (reference sequence). V lost 5 bases to trimming and J lost 5 bases; unmatched junction nucleotides: 8. CDR3 sequence: CASSPRAGADEQYF. Here the CDR3 DNA reads TGTGCCAGCAGTCCGCGAGCGGGAGCTGACGAGCAGTACTTC.

The chain joins TRBV24-1 to TRBJ2-1, with D possibly being TRBD1 (6 bases). Between the trimmed V and J ends, which lost 5 bases and 7 bases, there was a span of 11 bases. The CDR3 has 13 residues. Germline CDR1 KGHDR, CDR2 SFDVKD. CDR3 nucleotide sequence: TGTGCCACCAGTGGAGACAGGACAAATGAGCAGTTCTTC. Amino acids: CATSGDRTNEQFF.

The chain couples TRBV6-1 to TRBJ2-7, with D possibly TRBD2 on 5 matching bases. From germline, CDR1 is MNHNS and CDR2 SASEGT. Trimming removed 7 bases at V and 3 bases at J, with 13 bases between. CDR3 length: 13 residues. The CDR3 protein is CASNSGKIYEQYF. CDR3 sequence (DNA): TGTGCCAGCAATTCGGGGAAGATCTACGAGCAGTACTTC.

This rearrangement joins TRBV5-1 to TRBJ2-7, with 8 bases fitting TRBD1. Trimming removed 0 bases from V and 6 bases from J; junction bases left unmatched: 2. CDR1 and CDR2 (germline): SGHRS, YFSETQ. The CDR3 is 13 amino acids. CDR3 DNA: TGCGCCAGCAGCTTGGGGGACAGGTTCGAGCAGTACTTC. It translates to CASSLGDRFEQYF.

This clonotype was counted only a few times. The J gene is TRBJ2-1, the V gene TRBV12-3 or TRBV12-4, with 8 nucleotides matching TRBD2. The V and J ends lost 6 bases and 8 bases, in that order; junction bases with no gene match: 12. The CDR3 totals 15 residues. CDR3 loop: CASSLGLVGLYEQFF. Written as DNA, the CDR3 is TGTGCCAGCAGCCTGGGACTAGTTGGTTTGTATGAGCAGTTCTTC.

This clonotype was recorded at least ten times. The chain carries TRBV7-9 and TRBJ2-7, with 7 bases fitting TRBD1. V was pared by 4 bases and J by 1 base, with 10 bases of the junction left unmatched. CDR1 is SEHNR, CDR2 FQNEAQ, per germline (reference sequence). The CDR3 sequence is 16 residues long. Written as DNA, the CDR3 is TGTGCCAGCAGCTGGAACCGGGACAGTCCTTCCTACGAGCAGTACTTC. Its protein is CASSWNRDSPSYEQYF.

V and J are TRBV2 and TRBJ2-5, with 7 bases lining up with TRBD2. With V trimmed by 9 bases and J by 2 bases, 3 bases remained unmatched. The germline CDR1 and CDR2 sequences are SNHLY and FYNNEI. The CDR3 has 12 residues. The CDR3 nucleotides are TGTGCCAGAAGCGGGGATCAAGAGACCCAGTACTTC. This codes for CARSGDQETQYF. The full variable domain, completed using reference TRBV2 and TRBJ2-5, is EPEVTQTPSHQVTQMGQEVILRCVPISNHLYFYWYRQILGQKVEFLVSFYNNEISEKSEIFDDQFSVERPDGSNFTLKIRSTKLEDSAMYFCARSGDQETQYFGPGTRLLVL.

The genes are TRBV6-5 and TRBJ1-4; D is unresolved. CDR1 and CDR2 (germline): MNHEY, SVGAGI. The CDR3 covers 18 residues. The V and J ends lost 0 bases and 0 bases respectively, with 14 bases between them. This CDR3 is CASSYSPGDLATNEKLFF. The CDR3 nucleotides are TGTGCCAGCAGTTACTCCCCCGGGGATCTTGCAACTAATGAAAAACTGTTTTTT.

The chain couples TRBV12-3 or TRBV12-4 to TRBJ2-3; D gene uncertain. This CDR3 is 15 amino acids long. V lost 1 base and J 1 base, leaving 9 bases between the germline ends. CDR3 bases: TGTGCCAGCAGTTTAGGTCTATCGGGCACAGATACGCAGTATTTT. Translated: CASSLGLSGTDTQYF.

This clonotype was picked up a small number of times. This sequence joins TRBV7-2 and TRBJ1-1; no firm D call. CDR1 SGHTA and CDR2 FQGNSA come from the germline V gene. V lost 1 base and J 10 bases, leaving 10 bases between the germline ends. The CDR3 runs 12 residues. The CDR3 DNA follows: TGTGCCAGCAGCTTAGTGCGGACCGCAGCTTTCTTT. As protein: CASSLVRTAAFF.

This clonotype came up a few times. The chain recombines TRBV12-3 or TRBV12-4 with TRBJ2-1; 8 nucleotides line up with TRBD2. The V and J ends lost 6 bases and 6 bases, in that order; junction bases with no gene match: 13. The CDR3 consists of 16 residues. CDR3 sequence: CASRKRREASGNEQFF. The CDR3 DNA reads TGTGCCAGCAGAAAACGGCGGGAGGCTTCGGGCAATGAGCAGTTCTTC.

The chain joins TRBV2 to TRBJ2-7, with D unclear. V shed 6 bases and J shed 0 bases, with 9 bases lying between them. CDR1 is SNHLY and CDR2 is FYNNEI in the germline V gene. The CDR3 extends over 13 amino acids. The CDR3 loop reads CASRPSGSYEQYF. In DNA, the CDR3 is TGTGCCAGCAGACCATCGGGCTCCTACGAGCAGTACTTC. Full variable domain (missing parts from reference TRBV2 and TRBJ2-7): EPEVTQTPSHQVTQMGQEVILRCVPISNHLYFYWYRQILGQKVEFLVSFYNNEISEKSEIFDDQFSVERPDGSNFTLKIRSTKLEDSAMYFCASRPSGSYEQYFGPGTRLTVT.

The chain links TRBV7-8 to TRBJ2-3; unclear D gene. The CDR3 runs to 14 residues. Trimming pared 2 bases from V and 3 bases from J, leaving 9 bases between. Per germline, CDR1 SGHVS and CDR2 FQNEAQ. The CDR3 sequence is CASSLSGRTDTQYF. For the CDR3, the DNA is TGTGCCAGCAGCTTAAGTGGTAGGACAGATACGCAGTATTTT.

This rearrangement joins TRBV7-6 to TRBJ2-2; TRBD2 agrees at 11 bases. V lost 9 bases to trimming and J lost 7 bases; unmatched junction nucleotides: 10. CDR3 size: 15 residues. Germline CDR1 SGHVS, CDR2 FNYEAQ. In DNA form, the CDR3 reads TGTGCCAGTGCCGGACTAGCGGGTCCTGGCGGGGAGCTGTTTTTT. Its protein product is CASAGLAGPGGELFF.

This clonotype was seen only a few times. The genes are TRBV6-1 and TRBJ2-7; tentatively, D is TRBD1 or TRBD2 (6 bases each). V was clipped by 6 bases and J by 7 bases, with 25 bases between them. The CDR3 length is 16 residues. Germline loops: CDR1 MNHNS, CDR2 SASEGT. In DNA form, the CDR3 reads TGTGCCAGCAGACCGAGGGGTGTCAGGGGAGGTTTTGAGCAGTACTTC. Residues: CASRPRGVRGGFEQYF.

V and J are TRBV2 and TRBJ2-6, with 7 nucleotides matching TRBD2. Germline loops: CDR1 SNHLY, CDR2 FYNNEI. V trimming: 4 bases; J trimming: 2 bases; junction bases outside the gene matches: 8. The CDR3 length is 17 residues. This CDR3 reads CASSVPGGWAGANVLTF. The DNA for the CDR3 is TGTGCCAGCAGTGTACCCGGGGGGTGGGCTGGGGCCAACGTCCTGACTTTC.